This TCR beta chain was captured by sequencing in a study of blood T cell repertoires in COVID-19. The CDR3 is made up of 15 amino acids. V was pared by 4 bases and J by 0 bases, with 2 bases of the junction left unmatched. Per germline, CDR1 SEHNR and CDR2 FQNEAQ (reference sequence). Using immunoSEQ multiplex PCR, the repertoire was profiled, and TCRdb retains in-frame clones only, with some absent. Here the sample spans about 54,000 clones, 65% to 90% being singletons. The sequence came from a human donor in a cohort sampled during active COVID-19. This sequence joins TRBV7-9 and TRBJ2-7, with TRBD2 matching over 11 bases. Sequenced input: peripheral blood. CDR3 residues: CASSSGLADSYEQYF. As DNA, the CDR3 is TGTGCCAGCAGCTCGGGACTAGCGGACTCCTACGAGCAGTACTTC.